The T cell receptor (beta chain) described here comes from a study of molecular identifiers for immune sequencing clone quantification. In the study overall: RNA from approximately 20,000 or 98,000 naive CD8 cells was split five ways in replicates, with four sequenced.

In germline, CDR1 is MNHEY, CDR2 SVGAGI. This CDR3 comprises 16 residues. V was clipped by 6 bases and J by 5 bases; unmatched bases: 9. Only a few counts were recorded for this clonotype. Both previously described methods and listed TCR primers were employed to make bulk TCR libraries. One entry per CDR3 protein results from TCRdb running MiXCR on the PCR reads. The repertoire holds some 100,000 distinct CDR3 sequences, with 35% to 40% as singletons. The chain carries TRBV6-5 and TRBJ2-3; 12 bases match TRBD2. This clonotype was obtained from a human donor in good health. Some libraries in this study had Jurkat cell RNA spiked in. Specimen: naive CD8+ T cells from blood, with Jurkat cell RNA spiked in. Described subset: FACS-sorted CD8+CD4-CCR7+CD45RA+ naive T cells. CDR3 in DNA: TGTGCCAGCAGCTGGAGACTAGCGGGAGATGAAGATACGCAGTATTTT. This encodes CASSWRLAGDEDTQYF.